One and the same sample provided the 28 T cell receptor beta chains below, sequenced in a study of post-analysis software for immune sequencing data. Antigens for these TCRs are unknown. Presence of unique molecular identifiers characterized the TCR beta cDNA libraries. TCRdb redid the calling of the PCR reads with MiXCR, one entry per CDR3 protein. Of 250,000 to 300,000 distinct CDR3 sequences in the sample, roughly a third are singletons; the top ten hold 4% to 6%. Study-wide points: The study found TRBV5-6, TRBV5-1 and TRBV20-1 among several TRBV segments more frequent in patients than controls.

The sample comprised blood. These TCRs come from a girl aged 10-17 years with multiple sclerosis.

In this sample, this clonotype turned up many times. This chain connects TRBV3-1 to TRBJ2-3; perhaps TRBD2 as D (6 bases). CDR1 is LGHDT and CDR2 is YNNKEL in the germline V gene (reference sequence). This CDR3 is built from 13 residues. V lost 4 bases to trimming and J lost 6 bases, with 11 bases between them. CDR3 nucleotide sequence: TGTGCCAGCAGCCTGCCGGGGGTCGATACGCAGTATTTT. Its translation is CASSLPGVDTQYF.

With regard to this clonotype: Because it lacks the conserved phenylalanine or tryptophan at the end, this CDR3 is likely a read error. The chain is built from TRBV6-2 or TRBV6-3 and TRBJ2-5, with TRBD2 matching over 9 bases. The CDR3 contains 13 residues. V shed 2 bases, J shed 9 bases, and the junction held 4 bases outside the gene matches. Germline CDR1 reads MNHEY; CDR2 reads SVGEGT. CDR3 residues: CASSYKRGVAQYL. CDR3 bases: TGTGCCAGCAGTTACAAGCGGGGGGTGGCCCAGTACCTC.

Only a few counts were recorded for this clonotype. Being one base from a much bigger clone, this may be a read error. The genes are TRBV10-3 and TRBJ2-1; 9 bases fit TRBD2. The last part of the DNA fits TRBJ2-7 better; the J call may be wrong. This CDR3 spans 18 amino acids. CDR1 is ENHRY and CDR2 is SYGVKD in the germline V gene. The CDR3 is CAISEGAAGGRKYNEQYF. The CDR3 nucleotides read TGTGCCATCAGTGAAGGGGCAGCGGGAGGAAGGAAATACAATGAGCAGTACTTC.

This clonotype was seen only a few times. This chain connects TRBV7-2 to TRBJ2-3, with D possibly matching TRBD2 (5 bases). Trimming left V 2 bases short and J 6 bases short, with 21 bases between. CDR3 length equals 17 residues. From germline, CDR1 is SGHTA and CDR2 FQGNSA. The CDR3 DNA reads TGTGCCAGCAGCTTATCCTATGGGAGAGATCACCTCGATACGCAGTATTTT. Amino acids: CASSLSYGRDHLDTQYF.

In its sample, this clonotype was seen many times. V and J are TRBV10-3 and TRBJ1-2, with D unclear. Germline V CDR1 and CDR2: ENHRY, SYGVKD. Trimming cost V 3 bases and J 8 bases, with 22 bases left between them. CDR3 length: 16 residues. The CDR3 loop reads CAISESFRHAPNGYTF. The CDR3 region has the DNA TGTGCCATCAGTGAAAGTTTCCGGCACGCACCGAACGGCTACACCTTC.

The chain employs TRBV10-3 and TRBJ2-3, with D possibly TRBD1 on 5 matching bases. The germline CDR1 and CDR2 sequences are ENHRY and SYGVKD. This CDR3 is built from 14 residues. V was clipped by 8 bases and J by 2 bases, with 14 bases between them. DNA for the CDR3: TGTGCCATCTTCGACAGAACCTACACAGATACGCAGTATTTT. Translating gives CAIFDRTYTDTQYF.

This clonotype was recorded many times. This chain joins TRBV29-1 and TRBJ2-3; TRBD1 might be the D (6 bases). Germline lookup yields CDR1 SQVTM and CDR2 ANQGSEA. The CDR3 is 14 amino acids. V dropped 4 bases and J dropped 10 bases, with 21 bases sitting between them. CDR3 nucleotide sequence: TGCAGCGTTGGAGGGGCGGCGACCTCAGGGGCGCAGTATTTT. This gives the protein CSVGGAATSGAQYF.

This clonotype came up once. The chain carries TRBV6-1 and TRBJ2-1, with D possibly called TRBD1 or TRBD2 (5 bases each). Germline V lookup: CDR1 MNHNS, CDR2 SASEGT. This CDR3 is built from 17 residues. V was shortened by 5 bases and J by 4 bases, with 21 bases between the two germline ends. CDR3 DNA sequence: TGTGCCAGCAGTCCGTTGGGACCCCAGTTGGGTTACAATGAGCAGTTCTTC. Protein product: CASSPLGPQLGYNEQFF.

This clonotype showed up many times. The chain joins TRBV7-2 to TRBJ2-1; no definite D call. The CDR3 loop spans 14 amino acids. Germline CDR1 is SGHTA and CDR2 is FQGNSA. V was cut by 6 bases and J by 1 base, with 10 bases left in between. The CDR3 coding sequence is TGTGCCAGCAGACCGGGCGGATCCTACAATGAGCAGTTCTTC. Its translation: CASRPGGSYNEQFF.

This clonotype has more than one count but fewer than ten. This sequence joins TRBV5-1 and TRBJ2-1; 7 bases align to TRBD2. Trimming took 1 base from V and 4 from J; bases not matched to a gene: 8. From germline, CDR1 is SGHRS and CDR2 YFSETQ. This CDR3 is 16 amino acids long. The CDR3 protein is CASSLNPSGGYNEQFF. The CDR3 DNA reads TGCGCCAGCAGCTTGAATCCTAGCGGAGGATACAATGAGCAGTTCTTC.

This clonotype was counted only a few times. The chain recombines TRBV7-2 with TRBJ1-2, with a weak D call TRBD1 (6 bases). Germline CDR1 is SGHTA and CDR2 is FQGNSA. Trimming took off 1 base at V and 1 base at J, with 10 bases between the two ends. CDR3 size: 15 residues. Written as DNA, the CDR3 is TGTGCCAGCAGCTTAGGAGGGGGGGTTAACTATGGCTACACCTTC. It yields the protein CASSLGGGVNYGYTF.

There are many counts of this clonotype. This sequence joins TRBV7-9 and TRBJ2-1; 10 bases map to TRBD2. Germline loops: CDR1 SEHNR, CDR2 FQNEAQ (reference sequence). Germline trimming cut 6 bases from V and 9 bases from J; bases unmatched to any gene: 14. CDR3 size: 16 residues. The CDR3 is CASSLMLAGEVGEQFF. In DNA form, the CDR3 reads TGTGCCAGCAGTCTTATGCTAGCGGGAGAGGTTGGTGAGCAGTTCTTC. Complete variable domain (other parts from reference TRBV7-9 and TRBJ2-1): DTGVSQNPRHKITKRGQNVTFRCDPISEHNRLYWYRQTLGQGPEFLTYFQNEAQLEKSRLLSDRFSAERPKGSFSTLEIQRTEQGDSAMYLCASSLMLAGEVGEQFFGPGTRLTVL.

About this clonotype: A much larger clone sits a single nucleotide away, making a read error possible. The chain is built from TRBV20-1 and TRBJ1-5; D is possibly TRBD1 (6 bases). Germline V gene sequence: CDR1 DFQATT, CDR2 SNEGSKA (reference sequence). The CDR3 sequence is 13 residues long. CDR3 bases: TGCAGCGCGCGACAGGCTACTAATCAGCCCCGGCATTTT. Amino acid sequence: CSARQATNQPRHF.

The V gene is TRBV20-1, the J gene TRBJ2-7, with 7 bases that match TRBD1. Germline V gene lookup returns CDR1 DFQATT and CDR2 SNEGSKA (reference sequence). V was clipped by 0 bases and J by 4 bases; unmatched bases: 6. CDR3 length equals 14 residues. CDR3 sequence reads: CSAREPTGFYEQYF. In DNA, the CDR3 is TGCAGTGCTAGAGAACCGACAGGGTTTTACGAGCAGTACTTC.

This chain uses TRBV27 with TRBJ2-3; no definite D call. The length of the CDR3 is 14 residues. V was shortened by 0 bases and J by 4 bases, with 8 bases between the two germline ends. The germline CDR1 and CDR2 sequences are MNHEY and SMNVEV (reference sequence). As DNA, the CDR3 is TGTGCCAGCAGTTTATCACTAAGGGCAGATACGCAGTATTTT. It codes for CASSLSLRADTQYF.

The chain uses TRBV28 and TRBJ2-7; D might be TRBD2 (7 bases). Germline V CDR1 and CDR2: MDHEN, SYDVKM. This CDR3 comprises 17 residues. Between the trimmed V and J ends, which lost 1 base and 2 bases, there was a span of 18 bases. Written as DNA, the CDR3 is TGTGCCAGCAGTTTATTTCGTCAGGGGACTAAAACCTACGAGCAGTACTTC. Translating gives CASSLFRQGTKTYEQYF. The variable domain in full, with the rest retrieved from reference TRBV28 and TRBJ2-7, is DVKVTQSSRYLVKRTGEKVFLECVQDMDHENMFWYRQDPGLGLRLIYFSYDVKMKEKGDIPEGYSVSREKKERFSLILESASTNQTSMYLCASSLFRQGTKTYEQYFGPGTRLTVT.

This clonotype has ten or more counts. The chain recombines TRBV20-1 with TRBJ2-3; D is possibly TRBD2 (5 bases). The CDR3 is 11 residues long. With 6 bases removed from V and 5 bases from J, the gap between germline ends came to 9 bases. Germline CDR1 is DFQATT and CDR2 is SNEGSKA (reference sequence). CDR3 DNA: TGCAGTGCCCAGAGGGTAGATACGCAGTATTTT. It codes for CSAQRVDTQYF.

This clonotype was detected many times. The rearrangement links TRBV5-6 to TRBJ2-5; no clear D. The germline CDR1 and CDR2 sequences are SGHDT and YYEEEE. CDR3 length equals 12 residues. V was trimmed by 2 bases and J by 1 base, leaving 3 bases between them. CDR3 coding DNA: TGTGCCAGCAGCTTAGCCCAAGAGACCCAGTACTTC. Its protein product is CASSLAQETQYF. The full variable domain, its missing parts supplied by reference TRBV5-6 and TRBJ2-5, is DAGVTQSPTHLIKTRGQQVTLRCSPKSGHDTVSWYQQALGQGPQFIFQYYEEEERQRGNFPDRFSGHQFPNYSSELNVNALLLGDSALYLCASSLAQETQYFGPGTRLLVL.

V usage is TRBV5-1 and J usage is TRBJ2-1; D is uncertain. V was clipped by 2 bases and J by 10 bases, with 7 bases between them. Germline V lookup: CDR1 SGHRS, CDR2 YFSETQ. This CDR3 region has 11 residues. This CDR3 is CASSFRSEQFF. The CDR3 nucleotides read TGCGCCAGCAGCTTTCGTTCAGAGCAGTTCTTC.

J is TRBJ2-4 and V is TRBV27; D tentatively reads TRBD1 or TRBD2 (5 bases each). This CDR3 has 16 amino acids. CDR1 is MNHEY, CDR2 SMNVEV, per germline (reference sequence). Trimming left V 7 bases short and J 1 base short, with 17 bases between. The CDR3 region is CASTRGAELAKNIQYF. Here the CDR3 DNA reads TGTGCCAGCACCCGAGGGGCAGAACTTGCCAAAAACATTCAGTACTTC.

To note about this clonotype: A read error may explain this, as a much larger clone is one base away. This chain joins TRBV15 and TRBJ2-3, with 7 bases matching TRBD1. Per germline, CDR1 LNHNV and CDR2 YYDKDF (reference sequence). V trimming: 0 bases; J trimming: 2 bases; junction bases outside the gene matches: 8. The CDR3 runs 17 residues. CDR3: CATSRDGFGQVTDTQYF. The CDR3 nucleotides are TGTGCCACCAGCAGAGATGGTTTTGGACAGGTCACAGATACGCAGTATTTT.

J is TRBJ2-3 and V is TRBV15; D gene unclear. Looked up from germline, CDR1 is LNHNV and CDR2 is YYDKDF (reference sequence). Between the trimmed V and J ends, which lost 4 bases and 9 bases, there was a span of 26 bases. CDR3 length: 17 residues. The CDR3 nucleotides are TGTGCCACCAGCAAGAAGCTGACTCCAAGAGAGGAGTACACGCAGTATTTT. Amino acids: CATSKKLTPREEYTQYF.

In its sample, this clonotype was seen many times. The chain couples TRBV24-1 to TRBJ1-2; 8 bases line up with TRBD1. V lost 3 bases, J lost 8 bases, and 10 bases stayed unmatched. Germline V gene lookup returns CDR1 KGHDR and CDR2 SFDVKD. The CDR3 length is 15 residues. CDR3 amino acids: CATSDGKRQGNGYTF. The CDR3 nucleotides read TGTGCCACCAGTGATGGGAAAAGACAGGGGAACGGCTACACCTTC.

The rearrangement uses TRBV10-3 and TRBJ1-2; unclear D gene. Per the germline V gene, CDR1 is ENHRY and CDR2 is SYGVKD. V lost 4 bases to trimming and J lost 4 bases, with 13 bases between them. This CDR3 region has 14 residues. CDR3 nucleotide sequence: TGTGCCATCAGTGTCCCTGAACGAGTCTATGGCTACACCTTC. The encoded protein is CAISVPERVYGYTF.

This clonotype showed up many times. The chain uses TRBV3-1 and TRBJ1-2; D remains ambiguous. Germline lookup yields CDR1 LGHDT and CDR2 YNNKEL (reference sequence). V was pared by 1 base and J by 3 bases, with 6 bases between. This CDR3 contains 13 residues. The CDR3 loop is CASSQGEYYGYTF. The CDR3 region has the DNA TGTGCCAGCAGCCAAGGCGAGTACTATGGCTACACCTTC.

A word on this clonotype: Possible read error: a much larger clone is one base away. This chain links TRBV5-1 with TRBJ2-7, with D tentatively TRBD2 (5 bases). Trimming shortened V by 5 bases and J by 3 bases, and 21 bases separated the two germline ends. The CDR3 totals 16 residues. Per the germline V gene, CDR1 is SGHRS and CDR2 is YFSETQ. Written as DNA, the CDR3 is TGCGCCAGCAGTGTCGGGTGTGGGCGGGCACTCTACGAGCAGTACTTC. It encodes CASSVGCGRALYEQYF.

The V call is TRBV5-1, the J call TRBJ2-1; 10 bases line up with TRBD1. Unmatched junction bases numbered 5, after V lost 1 base and J lost 4 bases. Germline V lookup: CDR1 SGHRS, CDR2 YFSETQ. The CDR3 is 16 amino acids. The CDR3 DNA reads TGCGCCAGCAGCTTGCCGACAGGGGGCGCTTACAATGAGCAGTTCTTC. Translated, it gives CASSLPTGGAYNEQFF.

This clonotype showed up many times. J is TRBJ2-3 and V is TRBV9, with 7 bases fitting TRBD2. Unmatched junction bases numbered 9, after V lost 4 bases and J lost 1 base. The CDR3 has 16 residues. Germline CDR1 SGDLS, CDR2 YYNGEE. The CDR3 coding sequence is TGTGCCAGCAGCCCGGGCCGCCTAGCGGGCACAGATACGCAGTATTTT. Translated: CASSPGRLAGTDTQYF.